This T cell receptor (beta chain) was profiled in a study of CD8+CD57+ T cells in acquired aplastic anemia. Turning to the study itself: Sorted CD4+ and CD8+ cells yielded DNA averaging around 3 ug. CD4+ cells from healthy donors averaged around 10 million reads.

Study observations and caveats: Twenty-nine shared CD8+ CDR3s appeared highly expressed within patients' immunodominant clones. Patients and healthy controls showed no significant CD8+ Simpson's diversity difference.

The germline V and J ends were trimmed by 1 base and 4 bases, with 8 bases remaining between them. The CDR3 sequence is 13 residues long. CDR1 and CDR2 (germline): SGHDT, YYEEEE. Both TCR beta VDJ combination and CDR3 sequence profiling were carried out. Genomic DNA was the template for this profiling. Via MiXCR, TCRdb re-called the reads, giving one row per CDR3 protein. Of about 220,000 distinct CDR3 sequences in the sample, almost 35% were seen once. This clonotype was detected a few times. Its target is unknown. The source of this sequence is a human donor in good health, serving as a control. The sample taken for sequencing was sorted CD4+, CD8+, or CD8+CD57+ T cells (not recorded which) from PBMCs. The chain links TRBV5-6 to TRBJ1-2, with unresolved D. The CDR3 region is CASSLNAIYGYTF. DNA of the CDR3: TGTGCCAGCAGCTTGAATGCAATCTATGGCTACACCTTC.